The 32 T cell receptor beta chains presented below share a single source sample, sequenced in a study of naive CD8 T cells in extremely preterm neonates. Only in-frame clones appear in the TCRdb table, and some are missing; sequencing was by immunoSEQ multiplex PCR. The sample yields around 4,000 clones, 95% to 98% seen once. The sample comprised naive CD8+ T cells from blood. These receptors all come from a human donor in good health.

The chain is built from TRBV6-1 and TRBJ1-2; D is perhaps TRBD1 (6 bases). The germline V gene has CDR1 MNHNS and CDR2 SASEGT. The CDR3 runs to 13 residues. The V and J ends lost 2 bases and 8 bases respectively, with 12 bases between them. The CDR3 is CASSEKGGYGYTF. For the CDR3, the DNA is TGTGCCAGCAGTGAAAAGGGGGGGTACGGCTACACCTTC.

The chain uses TRBV11-2 and TRBJ1-6; 7 bases are shared with TRBD1. V gave up 4 bases and J gave up 4 bases; unmatched junction bases: 1. This CDR3 spans 14 amino acids. The germline CDR1 and CDR2 sequences are SGHAT and FQNNGV. This CDR3 is CASSSGQYNSPLHF. The CDR3 DNA is TGTGCCAGCAGCTCGGGACAGTATAATTCACCCCTCCACTTT.

V is TRBV11-2 and J is TRBJ1-1, with 9 bases identical to TRBD1. Trimming at V came to 5 bases and at J to 1 base, leaving 5 bases not matched to a gene. Germline V CDR1 and CDR2: SGHAT, FQNNGV. The CDR3 extends over 15 amino acids. DNA for the CDR3: TGTGCCAGCAGCCTTCGGACAGGGGAGAACACTGAAGCTTTCTTT. Its translation is CASSLRTGENTEAFF.

This chain connects TRBV2 to TRBJ2-1; TRBD2 agrees at 7 bases. This CDR3 contains 12 residues. The V gene end was trimmed by 6 bases and the J gene end by 6 bases; junction bases not matched to a gene: 2. Germline loops: CDR1 SNHLY, CDR2 FYNNEI. CDR3 nucleotide sequence: TGTGCCAGCAGGGGGGGGTTCAATGAGCAGTTCTTC. Translation: CASRGGFNEQFF.

This chain links TRBV9 with TRBJ2-2; D is perhaps TRBD2 (5 bases). The CDR3 extends over 16 amino acids. V was trimmed by 0 bases and J by 5 bases, leaving 14 bases between them. Germline CDR1 is SGDLS and CDR2 is YYNGEE. CDR3 nucleotide sequence: TGTGCCAGCAGCGTAGAGGTCCTAGCTCTTACCGGGGAGCTGTTTTTT. Amino acids: CASSVEVLALTGELFF.

V is TRBV9 and J is TRBJ2-3, with 8 bases matching TRBD2. The CDR3 length is 15 residues. The ends lost 1 base at V and 6 bases at J; junction bases unmatched: 7. Germline values: CDR1 SGDLS, CDR2 YYNGEE. The CDR3, as DNA: TGTGCCAGCAGCGTATCTAGCGGGCCGGGGGATACGCAGTATTTT. Protein product: CASSVSSGPGDTQYF.

V is TRBV7-8 and J is TRBJ1-3, with 8 nucleotides matching TRBD1. This CDR3 region has 14 residues. From germline, CDR1 is SGHVS and CDR2 FQNEAQ. With 5 bases clipped from V and 3 bases from J, the junction kept 3 bases outside the gene matches. CDR3 sequence: CASSLGTGGNTIYF. Written as DNA, the CDR3 is TGTGCCAGCAGCCTGGGGACAGGTGGAAACACCATATATTTT.

The chain links TRBV7-9 to TRBJ2-3; 8 bases match TRBD1. This CDR3 contains 16 residues. V lost 1 base to trimming and J lost 1 base; unmatched junction nucleotides: 4. Germline-derived CDR1 and CDR2 are SEHNR and FQNEAQ (reference sequence). The CDR3 DNA follows: TGTGCCAGCAGCTTAGGCCCGGGACAGGGCACAGATACGCAGTATTTT. Encoded protein: CASSLGPGQGTDTQYF.

This chain links TRBV5-5 with TRBJ1-5, with 7 positions matching TRBD1. This CDR3 contains 15 residues. V shed 4 bases, J shed 0 bases, and the junction held 4 bases outside the gene matches. Germline CDR1 and CDR2: SGHKS and YYEKEE (reference sequence). The CDR3: CASSGGTASNQPQHF. CDR3 nucleotide sequence: TGTGCCAGCAGCGGAGGGACAGCTAGCAATCAGCCCCAGCATTTT.

The chain recombines TRBV5-4 with TRBJ1-6; TRBD1 might be the D (5 bases). Trimming removed 3 bases from V and 10 bases from J, with 14 bases in between. CDR1 and CDR2 (germline): SGHNT, YYREEE (reference sequence). The CDR3 is made up of 14 amino acids. The CDR3, as DNA: TGTGCCAGCAGCTCCTCCAGGGTTGGATCACCCCTCCACTTT. It translates to CASSSSRVGSPLHF.

V usage is TRBV9 and J usage is TRBJ1-1, with 9 bases that match TRBD1. This CDR3 region has 16 residues. V lost 4 bases to trimming and J lost 4 bases; unmatched junction nucleotides: 11. CDR1 SGDLS and CDR2 YYNGEE come from the germline V gene. In nucleotides, the CDR3 is TGTGCCAGCAGCCCTGGGGACAGGGTGGATGGCACTGAAGCTTTCTTT. This codes for CASSPGDRVDGTEAFF.

V and J are TRBV2 and TRBJ2-7, with D possibly being TRBD2 (5 bases). V gave up 7 bases and J gave up 1 base, with 8 bases separating them. Germline V gives CDR1 SNHLY, CDR2 FYNNEI. The CDR3 sequence is 12 residues long. The CDR3 DNA follows: TGTGCCAGCATCGCGGGTTCCTACGAGCAGTACTTC. It is translated as CASIAGSYEQYF.

V is TRBV7-9 and J is TRBJ1-1; no clear D gene. CDR3 length: 12 amino acids. V was shortened by 8 bases and J by 2 bases, with 9 bases between the two germline ends. The germline gives CDR1 SEHNR, CDR2 FQNEAQ (reference sequence). For the CDR3, the DNA is TGTGCCAGCCACAGCTCAAACACTGAAGCTTTCTTT. Translated, it gives CASHSSNTEAFF.

The chain recombines TRBV10-3 with TRBJ1-1, with D hard to call. The CDR3 has 12 residues. The germline V gene has CDR1 ENHRY and CDR2 SYGVKD. The V and J ends lost 2 bases and 10 bases respectively, with 11 bases between them. CDR3 coding DNA: TGTGCCATCAGTGAGACGTCCGCGCTAGCTTTCTTT. Protein: CAISETSALAFF.

This chain links TRBV9 with TRBJ2-3; D is perhaps TRBD2 (7 bases). CDR1 SGDLS and CDR2 YYNGEE come from the germline V gene. V shed 4 bases and J shed 4 bases, with 19 bases lying between them. This CDR3 is 16 amino acids long. CDR3 nucleotide sequence: TGTGCCAGCAGCTCCCGTCCCGGGGGGCTCGCAGATACGCAGTATTTT. It is translated as CASSSRPGGLADTQYF. The whole variable domain, filled in from reference TRBV9 and TRBJ2-3, reads DSGVTQTPKHLITATGQRVTLRCSPRSGDLSVYWYQQSLDQGLQFLIQYYNGEERAKGNILERFSAQQFPDLHSELNLSSLELGDSALYFCASSSRPGGLADTQYFGPGTRLTVL.

V is TRBV7-8 and J is TRBJ2-2; the match to TRBD1 covers 7 bases. J gave up 2 bases and V 5 bases, and 14 bases lay outside the gene matches. This CDR3 region has 18 residues. Germline CDR1 is SGHVS and CDR2 is FQNEAQ. CDR3 residues: CASSPRQGGRLNTGELFF. CDR3 bases: TGTGCCAGCAGCCCAAGACAGGGCGGTAGGCTAAACACCGGGGAGCTGTTTTTT. Variable domain in full (rest from reference TRBV7-8 and TRBJ2-2): GAGVSQSPRYKVAKRGQDVALRCDPISGHVSLFWYQQALGQGPEFLTYFQNEAQLDKSGLPSDRFFAERPEGSVSTLKIQRTQQEDSAVYLCASSPRQGGRLNTGELFFGEGSRLTVL.

This clone came up once. The chain uses TRBV6-5 and TRBJ1-6; D is unclear. The germline V gene has CDR1 MNHEY and CDR2 SVGAGI. The CDR3 sequence is 16 residues long. The V end was cut by 2 bases, the J end by 10 bases, with 18 bases between. The CDR3 is CASSYTSGNVGSPLHF. In DNA, the CDR3 is TGTGCCAGCAGTTACACTTCGGGAAATGTGGGGTCACCCCTCCACTTT.

The V gene is TRBV27, the J gene TRBJ2-7; TRBD2 aligns across 7 bases. The length of the CDR3 is 15 residues. Germline CDR1 and CDR2: MNHEY and SMNVEV (reference sequence). The V and J ends lost 10 bases and 3 bases, in that order; junction bases with no gene match: 15. CDR3: CATRGRGTENYEQYF. CDR3 DNA: TGTGCCACCCGAGGGCGGGGGACTGAAAACTACGAGCAGTACTTC.

This clone occurred once. CDR3 nucleotides: TGCGCCAGCAGCTTCCGGACAGGGGGAACCGGGGAGCTGTTTTTT. This encodes CASSFRTGGTGELFF. The V and J genes are TRBV5-1 and TRBJ2-2, with 10 bases identical to TRBD1. Per the germline V gene, CDR1 is SGHRS and CDR2 is YFSETQ. J gave up 5 bases and V 2 bases, and 3 bases lay outside the gene matches. This CDR3 is 15 amino acids long.

The chain couples TRBV2 to TRBJ1-2, with 8 bases fitting TRBD1. Trimming cost V 5 bases and J 8 bases; bases outside gene matches: 7. The CDR3 has 13 amino acids. The V gene's germline CDR1 is SNHLY and CDR2 FYNNEI. CDR3 sequence reads: CASSPGGLGGYTF. DNA for the CDR3: TGTGCCAGCAGTCCAGGGGGCCTGGGAGGCTACACCTTC. Looking up the rest from reference TRBV2 and TRBJ1-2 gives the full variable domain: EPEVTQTPSHQVTQMGQEVILRCVPISNHLYFYWYRQILGQKVEFLVSFYNNEISEKSEIFDDQFSVERPDGSNFTLKIRSTKLEDSAMYFCASSPGGLGGYTFGSGTRLTVV.

CDR3 coding DNA: TGTGCCAGCAGTGAAACGGGACTAGCGCGAATCGAGACCCAGTACTTC. As protein: CASSETGLARIETQYF. This chain links TRBV6-1 with TRBJ2-5; TRBD2 matches 10 bases. After removal of 2 bases from V and 5 bases from J, the junction contained 8 bases not matched to a gene. This CDR3 spans 16 amino acids. Germline CDR1 and CDR2: MNHNS and SASEGT.

This chain joins TRBV6-1 and TRBJ2-7; 7 nucleotides agree with TRBD1. Trimming took 3 bases from V and 9 from J; bases not matched to a gene: 8. CDR1 MNHNS and CDR2 SASEGT come from the germline V gene. The CDR3 has 13 residues. The CDR3 DNA reads as TGTGCCAGCAGTGATACAGGGGCCGACGGGCAGTACGTC. Amino acid sequence: CASSDTGADGQYV.

J is TRBJ2-3 and V is TRBV5-1; TRBD1 agrees at 11 bases. The CDR3 consists of 15 residues. Germline CDR1 and CDR2: SGHRS and YFSETQ. V was clipped by 4 bases and J by 5 bases; unmatched bases: 6. In nucleotides, the CDR3 is TGCGCCAGCAGCGACCGGGACAGGGGGGTAGATACGCAGTATTTT. It codes for CASSDRDRGVDTQYF.

V usage is TRBV7-8 and J usage is TRBJ1-4; 7 bases align to TRBD1. The ends lost 5 bases at V and 5 bases at J; junction bases unmatched: 8. The CDR3 has 15 amino acids. CDR1 SGHVS and CDR2 FQNEAQ come from the germline V gene. The CDR3 spells CASSAETGPNEKLFF. DNA of the CDR3: TGTGCCAGCAGCGCCGAGACAGGGCCCAATGAAAAACTGTTTTTT.

V gene TRBV2 combines with J gene TRBJ2-5; 10 bases map to TRBD1. The V gene end was trimmed by 8 bases and the J gene end by 6 bases; junction bases not matched to a gene: 6. This CDR3 has 13 amino acids. Germline CDR1 reads SNHLY; CDR2 reads FYNNEI. This CDR3 is CASLGTGVKTQYF. CDR3 bases: TGTGCCAGCCTGGGGACAGGGGTGAAGACCCAGTACTTC.

This chain links TRBV2 with TRBJ2-2; perhaps TRBD1 as D (5 bases). Germline-derived CDR1 and CDR2 are SNHLY and FYNNEI. The V gene lost 10 bases and the J gene lost 7 bases, with 16 bases spanning the gap. The CDR3 has 13 residues. CDR3 residues: CATLGREDGELFF. For the CDR3, the DNA is TGTGCCACTTTGGGCAGGGAAGACGGGGAGCTGTTTTTT.

The chain has TRBV27 and TRBJ1-5; TRBD1 is a possible D gene (5 bases). V lost 3 bases and J 9 bases, leaving 15 bases between the germline ends. The length of the CDR3 is 14 residues. Germline values: CDR1 MNHEY, CDR2 SMNVEV (reference sequence). In nucleotides, the CDR3 is TGTGCCAGCAGTTTGGTGGGGGGGACGGTGCCCCAGCATTTT. Translated: CASSLVGGTVPQHF.

This clone was seen once. The rearrangement uses TRBV4-1 and TRBJ1-1; D possibly corresponds to TRBD1 (5 bases). The V and J ends lost 0 bases and 7 bases respectively, with 15 bases between them. The germline V gene has CDR1 MGHRA and CDR2 YSYEKL. The CDR3 has 15 residues. In DNA form, the CDR3 reads TGCGCCAGCAGCCAAGAAGCATCCGGAAGGGGTGAAGCTTTCTTT. Encoded protein: CASSQEASGRGEAFF.

The rearrangement joins TRBV10-3 to TRBJ2-7; D call uncertain. The CDR3 loop spans 13 amino acids. Germline V gene sequence: CDR1 ENHRY, CDR2 SYGVKD. V lost 8 bases, J lost 3 bases, and 14 bases lay in between. CDR3 loop: CAIGGNSYYEQYF. The CDR3 bases are TGTGCCATCGGTGGGAACAGCTACTACGAGCAGTACTTC.

This chain uses TRBV27 with TRBJ2-7; D perhaps matches TRBD2 (5 bases). V was shortened by 3 bases and J by 3 bases, with 12 bases between the two germline ends. Germline V gene data show CDR1 as MNHEY and CDR2 as SMNVEV (reference sequence). The CDR3 covers 14 residues. The CDR3 loop reads CASSLESGSYEQYF. In nucleotides, the CDR3 is TGTGCCAGCAGTTTGGAGTCTGGGAGCTACGAGCAGTACTTC.

This clone has only one observation. The V call is TRBV10-3, the J call TRBJ1-2; maybe TRBD1 (5 bases). Germline loops: CDR1 ENHRY, CDR2 SYGVKD. This CDR3 has 12 amino acids. With 8 bases removed from V and 6 bases from J, the gap between germline ends came to 13 bases. DNA for the CDR3: TGTGCCATCTCGGGGGAACGAGATGGCTACACCTTC. It yields the protein CAISGERDGYTF.

This clone was counted between two and nine times. CDR3 sequence reads: CASSIRRDRATEAFF. CDR3 in DNA: TGTGCCAGCAGCATAAGACGGGACAGGGCCACTGAAGCTTTCTTT. The V call is TRBV5-8, the J call TRBJ1-1; 9 bases are a match to TRBD1. The CDR3 has 15 amino acids. The J segment lost 4 bases and the V segment lost 4 bases, leaving 8 bases of the junction unmatched. CDR1 SGHTS and CDR2 YDEGEE come from the germline V gene.